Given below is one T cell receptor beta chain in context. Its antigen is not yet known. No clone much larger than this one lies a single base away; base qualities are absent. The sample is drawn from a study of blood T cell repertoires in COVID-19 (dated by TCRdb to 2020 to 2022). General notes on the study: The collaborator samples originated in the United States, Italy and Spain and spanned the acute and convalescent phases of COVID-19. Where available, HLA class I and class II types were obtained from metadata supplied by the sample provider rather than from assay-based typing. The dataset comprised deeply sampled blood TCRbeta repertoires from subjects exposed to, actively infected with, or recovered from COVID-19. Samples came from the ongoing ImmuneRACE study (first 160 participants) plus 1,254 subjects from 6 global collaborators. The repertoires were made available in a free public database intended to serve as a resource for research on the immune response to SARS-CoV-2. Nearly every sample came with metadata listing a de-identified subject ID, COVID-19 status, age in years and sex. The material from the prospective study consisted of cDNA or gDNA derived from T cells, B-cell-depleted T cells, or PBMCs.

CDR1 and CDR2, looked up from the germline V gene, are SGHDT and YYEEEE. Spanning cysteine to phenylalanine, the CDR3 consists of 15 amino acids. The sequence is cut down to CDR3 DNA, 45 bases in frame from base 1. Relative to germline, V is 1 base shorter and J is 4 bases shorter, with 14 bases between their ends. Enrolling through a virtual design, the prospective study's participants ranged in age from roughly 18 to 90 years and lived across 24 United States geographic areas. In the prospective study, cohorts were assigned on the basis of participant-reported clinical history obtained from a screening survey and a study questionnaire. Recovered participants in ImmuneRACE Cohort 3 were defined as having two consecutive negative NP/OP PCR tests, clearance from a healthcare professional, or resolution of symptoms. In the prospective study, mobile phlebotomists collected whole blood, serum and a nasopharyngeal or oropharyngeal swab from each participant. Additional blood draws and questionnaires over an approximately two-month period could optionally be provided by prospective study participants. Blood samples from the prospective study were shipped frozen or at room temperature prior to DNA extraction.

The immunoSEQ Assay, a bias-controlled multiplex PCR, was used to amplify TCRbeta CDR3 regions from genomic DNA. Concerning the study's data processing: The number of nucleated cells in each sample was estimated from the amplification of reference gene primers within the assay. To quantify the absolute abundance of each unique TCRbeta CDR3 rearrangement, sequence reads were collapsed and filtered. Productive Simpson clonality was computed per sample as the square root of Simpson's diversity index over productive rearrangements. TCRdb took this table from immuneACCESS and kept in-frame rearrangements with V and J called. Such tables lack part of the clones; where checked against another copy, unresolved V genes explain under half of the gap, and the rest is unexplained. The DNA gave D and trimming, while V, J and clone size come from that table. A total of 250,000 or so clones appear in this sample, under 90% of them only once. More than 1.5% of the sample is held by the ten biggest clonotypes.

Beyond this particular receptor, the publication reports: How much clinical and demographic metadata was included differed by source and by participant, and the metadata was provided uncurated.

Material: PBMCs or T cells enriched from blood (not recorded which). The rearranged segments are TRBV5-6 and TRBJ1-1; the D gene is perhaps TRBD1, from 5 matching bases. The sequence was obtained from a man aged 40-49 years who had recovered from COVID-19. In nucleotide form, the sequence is TGTGCCAGCAGCTTGCAGCCAGGGTTGAGCACTGAAGCTTTCTTT. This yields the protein CASSLQPGLSTEAFF.